These 11 T cell receptor beta chains came from one sample sequenced in a study of T cell changes during pregnancy in multiple sclerosis. TCRdb's table, derived via immunoSEQ multiplex PCR, lists solely in-frame clones and lacks some. The sample carries about 73,000 clones, approximately 92% recorded once. The sequenced sample was peripheral blood, obtained in the second trimester of pregnancy. The receptors shown here come from a female donor in good health, enrolled as a control in a pregnancy study.

J is TRBJ1-2 and V is TRBV6-6; D may be TRBD1 (6 bases). Per germline, CDR1 MNHNY and CDR2 SVGAGI (reference sequence). The length of the CDR3 is 13 residues. V was shortened by 6 bases and J by 12 bases, with 20 bases between the two germline ends. In DNA form, the CDR3 reads TGTGCCAGCAGCCAGGACAGTGAGATGGCTAACACCTTC. It specifies CASSQDSEMANTF.

The chain recombines TRBV5-6 with TRBJ2-3, with D possibly being TRBD2 (5 bases). Germline lookup yields CDR1 SGHDT and CDR2 YYEEEE. This CDR3 has 17 residues. Trimming shortened V by 4 bases and J by 0 bases, and 18 bases separated the two germline ends. The CDR3 region has the DNA TGTGCCAGCAGCACGGACTTAGCCGCCGTGAGCACAGATACGCAGTATTTT. It encodes CASSTDLAAVSTDTQYF.

The CDR3 sequence: CASSGQGNTIYF. CDR3 sequence (DNA): TGCGCCAGCAGCGGTCAGGGAAACACCATATATTTT. V gene TRBV5-1 combines with J gene TRBJ1-3; D gene unclear. V lost 4 bases to trimming and J lost 4 bases, with 6 bases between them. Germline CDR1 and CDR2: SGHRS and YFSETQ. CDR3 length: 12 amino acids.

The chain combines TRBV4-3 with TRBJ1-1; D is unclear. CDR1 and CDR2 (germline): LGHNA, YSLEER. The CDR3 is 14 residues long. V was clipped by 0 bases and J by 3 bases, with 8 bases between them. The CDR3 sequence is CASSQDPRDTEAFF. CDR3 DNA: TGCGCCAGCAGCCAAGATCCGCGGGACACTGAAGCTTTCTTT.

The chain carries TRBV4-3 and TRBJ2-2, with 10 bases aligning to TRBD1. V gave up 4 bases and J gave up 4 bases; unmatched junction bases: 3. This CDR3 contains 15 residues. Germline V gives CDR1 LGHNA, CDR2 YSLEER. The CDR3 reads CASSLRQGATGELFF. In nucleotides, the CDR3 is TGCGCCAGCAGCCTGAGACAGGGGGCCACCGGGGAGCTGTTTTTT.

The chain joins TRBV18 to TRBJ1-1, with D tentatively TRBD1 (6 bases). Per germline, CDR1 KGHSH and CDR2 LQKENI. Deletions cut 5 bases from V and 5 bases from J, with 12 bases between. The CDR3 sequence is 13 residues long. The CDR3 coding sequence is TGTGCCAGCTCAGCCGTAACAGGGACTGAAGCTTTCTTT. As protein: CASSAVTGTEAFF. The variable domain in full, with the rest retrieved from reference TRBV18 and TRBJ1-1, is NAGVMQNPRHLVRRRGQEARLRCSPMKGHSHVYWYRQLPEEGLKFMVYLQKENIIDESGMPKERFSAEFPKEGPSILRIQQVVRGDSAAYFCASSAVTGTEAFFGQGTRLTVV.

The V gene is TRBV6-1, the J gene TRBJ1-5; no definite D call. The CDR3 covers 15 residues. Between the trimmed V and J ends, which lost 4 bases and 4 bases, there was a span of 14 bases. Germline V gives CDR1 MNHNS, CDR2 SASEGT. CDR3 sequence: CASSGTHNRNQPQHF. CDR3 bases: TGTGCCAGCAGTGGGACTCATAATCGAAATCAGCCCCAGCATTTT.

This chain connects TRBV5-6 to TRBJ1-1; D possibly corresponds to TRBD1 (6 bases). V dropped 4 bases and J dropped 4 bases, with 14 bases sitting between them. Germline loops: CDR1 SGHDT, CDR2 YYEEEE. The CDR3 totals 14 residues. The CDR3 protein is CASSGTGPATEAFF. In DNA form, the CDR3 reads TGTGCCAGCAGCGGCACAGGGCCGGCCACTGAAGCTTTCTTT.

As DNA, the CDR3 is TGTGCCAGCCGCGGAGAGAGCAATCAGCCCCAGCATTTT. Its protein is CASRGESNQPQHF. The genes are TRBV2 and TRBJ1-5; no reliable D call. V shed 8 bases and J shed 1 base, with 9 bases lying between them. This CDR3 region has 13 residues. CDR1 and CDR2 from the germline V gene are SNHLY and FYNNEI.

The V call is TRBV11-2, the J call TRBJ1-1, with TRBD1 matching over 8 bases. V shed 5 bases and J 10 bases; nucleotides not matched to a gene: 3. This CDR3 has 11 residues. Germline V CDR1 and CDR2: SGHAT, FQNNGV. The CDR3 here is CASSATGGAFF. As DNA, the CDR3 is TGTGCCAGCAGCGCTACAGGGGGAGCTTTCTTT.

The chain couples TRBV30 to TRBJ2-5, with TRBD2 matching 7 bases. The J call is in doubt because the DNA end fits TRBJ2-7 better. The CDR3 loop spans 11 amino acids. CDR1 and CDR2 from the germline V gene are GTSNPN and SVGIG (reference sequence). The CDR3 protein is CAWSERGEQYF. The CDR3 nucleotides read TGTGCCTGGAGCGAGCGGGGCGAGCAGTACTTC.